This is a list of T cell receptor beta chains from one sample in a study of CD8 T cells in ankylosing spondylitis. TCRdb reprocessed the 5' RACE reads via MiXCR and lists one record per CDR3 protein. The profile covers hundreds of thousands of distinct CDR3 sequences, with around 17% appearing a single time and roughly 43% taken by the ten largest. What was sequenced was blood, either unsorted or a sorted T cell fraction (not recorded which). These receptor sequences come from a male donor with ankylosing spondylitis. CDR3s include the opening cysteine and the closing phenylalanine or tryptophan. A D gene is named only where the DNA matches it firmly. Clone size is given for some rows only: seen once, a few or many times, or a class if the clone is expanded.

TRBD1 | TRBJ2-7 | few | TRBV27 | CASSLQGFYEQYF | TGTGCCAGCAGCTTACAGGGGTTCTACGAGCAGTACTTC
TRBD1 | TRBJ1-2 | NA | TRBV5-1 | CASSTEQGKGGYTF | TGCGCCAGCAGCACAGAACAGGGGAAAGGTGGCTACACCTTC
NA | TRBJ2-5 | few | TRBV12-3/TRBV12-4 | CASSYASRTYQETQYF | TGTGCCAGCAGTTATGCCTCACGGACTTACCAAGAGACCCAGTACTTC
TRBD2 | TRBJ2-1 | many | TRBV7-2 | CASSLTSGIYNEQFF | TGTGCCAGCAGCCTGACTAGCGGGATTTACAATGAGCAGTTCTTC
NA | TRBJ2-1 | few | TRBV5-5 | CASSLPPGGNEQFF | TGTGCCAGCAGCTTGCCGCCAGGCGGGAATGAGCAGTTCTTC
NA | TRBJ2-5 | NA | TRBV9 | CASSASGGLGTETQYF | TGTGCCAGCAGCGCGTCCGGGGGCCTCGGAACGGAGACCCAGTACTTC
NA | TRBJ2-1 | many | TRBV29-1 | CSVDGGPSSYNEQFF | TGCAGCGTTGACGGGGGGCCGAGCTCCTACAATGAGCAGTTCTTC
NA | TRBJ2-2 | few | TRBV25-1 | CASSEWVEGGELFF | TGTGCCAGCAGTGAATGGGTTGAGGGCGGGGAGCTGTTTTTT
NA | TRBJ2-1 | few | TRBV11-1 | CASSLVVPGVGAYNEQFF | TGTGCCAGCAGCTTAGTGGTCCCTGGGGTAGGGGCTTACAATGAGCAGTTCTTC
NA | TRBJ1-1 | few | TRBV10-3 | CAISEVGGTEAFF | TGTGCCATCAGTGAGGTCGGGGGAACTGAAGCTTTCTTT
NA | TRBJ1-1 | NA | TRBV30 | CAAGRLNTEAFF | TGTGCTGCCGGACGGTTGAACACTGAAGCTTTCTTT
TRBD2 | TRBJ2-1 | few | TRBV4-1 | CASSQDAPLAGGSPFYNEQFF | TGCGCCAGCAGCCAAGATGCCCCCCTAGCGGGAGGGTCGCCCTTTTACAATGAGCAGTTCTTC
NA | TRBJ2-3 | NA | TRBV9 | CASSARTHGEADTQYF | TGTGCCAGCAGCGCACGTACGCACGGGGAAGCTGATACGCAGTATTTT
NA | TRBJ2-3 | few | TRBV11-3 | CASSLVGGPGDTQYF | TGTGCCAGCAGCTTAGTTGGGGGGCCCGGAGATACGCAGTATTTT
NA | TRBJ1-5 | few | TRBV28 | CASSARAGRREPQHF | TGTGCCAGCAGTGCCCGGGCAGGTCGGCGGGAGCCCCAGCATTTT
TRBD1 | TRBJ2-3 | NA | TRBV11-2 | CASVQGTDTQYF | TGTGCCAGCGTACAGGGGACCGATACGCAGTATTTT
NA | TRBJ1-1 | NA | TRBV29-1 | CSVVGRRNTEAFF | TGCAGCGTTGTGGGACGGAGGAACACTGAAGCTTTCTTT
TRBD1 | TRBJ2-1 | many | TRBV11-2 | CASSEMDRGDEQFF | TGTGCCAGCAGCGAGATGGACAGGGGCGATGAGCAGTTCTTC
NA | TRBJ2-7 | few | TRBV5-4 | CASSAGTSHEQYF | TGTGCCAGCAGCGCTGGGACATCTCACGAGCAGTACTTC
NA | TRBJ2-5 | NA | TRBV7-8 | CASSWPTERKQETQYF | TGTGCCAGCAGCTGGCCGACAGAGCGAAAACAAGAGACCCAGTACTTC
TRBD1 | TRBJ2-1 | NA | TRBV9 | CASSERTGGIDEQFF | TGTGCCAGCAGCGAAAGGACAGGGGGCATCGATGAGCAGTTCTTC
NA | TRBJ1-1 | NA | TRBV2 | CASSDSAEAFF | TGTGCCAGCAGTGATTCCGCTGAAGCTTTCTTT
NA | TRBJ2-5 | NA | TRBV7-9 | CASSLGRGEETQYF | TGTGCCAGCAGCTTAGGGCGGGGAGAAGAGACCCAGTACTTC
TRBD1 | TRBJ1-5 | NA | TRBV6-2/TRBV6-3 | CASSYGTGGRQPQHF | TGTGCCAGCAGTTACGGGACAGGGGGCCGGCAGCCCCAGCATTTT
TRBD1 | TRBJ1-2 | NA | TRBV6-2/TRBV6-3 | CASTPRGTAYGYTF | TGTGCCAGCACCCCCCGCGGGACAGCTTATGGCTACACCTTC
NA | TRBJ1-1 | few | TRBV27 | CASSYGLYTEAFF | TGTGCCAGCAGTTACGGTTTGTACACTGAAGCTTTCTTT
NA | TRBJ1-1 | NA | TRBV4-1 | CASSQDRRAGTTEAFF | TGCGCCAGCAGCCAAGATCGGCGAGCAGGGACCACTGAAGCTTTCTTT
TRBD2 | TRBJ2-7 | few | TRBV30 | CAWRGSGVEEQYF | TGTGCCTGGAGAGGAAGCGGGGTAGAAGAGCAGTACTTC
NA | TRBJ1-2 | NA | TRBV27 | CASSSTSYGYTF | TGTGCCAGCAGCAGTACATCCTATGGCTACACCTTC
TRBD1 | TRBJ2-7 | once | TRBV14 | CASRETGAHEQYF | TGTGCCAGCAGGGAGACAGGGGCGCACGAGCAGTACTTC
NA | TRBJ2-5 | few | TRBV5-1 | CASSLDAEQETQYF | TGCGCCAGCAGCTTGGATGCAGAACAAGAGACCCAGTACTTC